The 21 T cell receptor beta chains listed next were all sequenced from one sample in a study of T cells after yellow fever vaccination. TCRdb called the 5' RACE reads again in MiXCR, with one record for every CDR3 protein. The sample comprises roughly 110,000 distinct CDR3 sequences, around 8% of which are singletons, and about 25% rests with the top ten. The input for sequencing was CD8+ T cells sorted from PBMCs, taken 45 days after the yellow fever booster vaccination. Receptors originate from a man aged 25 to 45 who received the YFV17D yellow fever vaccine.

This clonotype has a count of ten or more. The J gene is TRBJ1-5, the V gene TRBV5-1; D not resolved. The CDR3 consists of 15 residues. V was shortened by 0 bases and J by 1 base, with 8 bases between the two germline ends. Germline loops: CDR1 SGHRS, CDR2 YFSETQ. The CDR3 DNA sequence: TGCGCCAGCAGCTTGGGGAATAGCAGCAATCAGCCCCAGCATTTT. It translates to CASSLGNSSNQPQHF.

The rearrangement joins TRBV5-4 to TRBJ2-4; TRBD2 agrees at 7 bases. CDR1 and CDR2 from the germline V gene are SGHNT and YYREEE (reference sequence). Trimming took 1 base from V and 5 from J; bases not matched to a gene: 3. The CDR3 loop spans 14 amino acids. CDR3: CASSLWGGENIQYF. The CDR3 DNA follows: TGTGCCAGCAGCTTGTGGGGGGGAGAAAACATTCAGTACTTC.

There are many counts of this clonotype. The gene calls are TRBV6-5 and TRBJ2-7; unclear D gene. Trimming cost V 6 bases and J 0 bases, with 9 bases left between them. The CDR3 totals 13 residues. Germline values: CDR1 MNHEY, CDR2 SVGAGI. CDR3 protein: CASRVDSSYEQYF. CDR3 DNA: TGTGCCAGCAGGGTGGATAGCTCCTACGAGCAGTACTTC.

This clonotype was observed many times. V and J are TRBV29-1 and TRBJ2-3; unclear D gene. The CDR3 runs 11 residues. V lost 3 bases and J 10 bases, leaving 11 bases between the germline ends. Germline CDR1 and CDR2: SQVTM and ANQGSEA. Here the CDR3 reads CSVDGSWSQYF. The CDR3 DNA reads TGCAGCGTTGACGGGTCTTGGTCGCAGTATTTT.

The sample holds many counts of this clonotype. This chain joins TRBV29-1 and TRBJ2-1; the match to TRBD1 covers 11 bases. Looked up from germline, CDR1 is SQVTM and CDR2 is ANQGSEA. The ends lost 6 bases at V and 4 bases at J; junction bases unmatched: 5. The CDR3 contains 14 residues. CDR3 protein: CSVRTGGGYNEQFF. As DNA, the CDR3 is TGCAGCGTAAGGACAGGGGGCGGTTACAATGAGCAGTTCTTC.

Ten or more counts support this clonotype. This sequence joins TRBV7-2 and TRBJ2-7; D is perhaps TRBD2 (5 bases). V lost 5 bases and J 5 bases, leaving 7 bases between the germline ends. The germline V gene has CDR1 SGHTA and CDR2 FQGNSA. CDR3 length equals 11 residues. Here the CDR3 reads CASSSGHEQYF. DNA for the CDR3: TGTGCCAGCAGCAGCGGCCACGAGCAGTACTTC.

Ten or more counts support this clonotype. The V and J genes are TRBV20-1 and TRBJ2-3, with a tentative D call TRBD2 (5 bases). This CDR3 spans 13 amino acids. The germline V gene encodes CDR1 DFQATT and CDR2 SNEGSKA (reference sequence). The germline V and J ends were trimmed by 1 base and 12 bases, with 17 bases remaining between them. The CDR3: CSARAISGFAQYF. The CDR3 DNA reads TGCAGTGCTAGAGCTATTTCGGGGTTTGCACAGTATTTT.

There are many counts of this clonotype. The genes are TRBV3-1 and TRBJ2-1; maybe TRBD2 (6 bases). The CDR3 length is 10 residues. The germline V gene has CDR1 LGHDT and CDR2 YNNKEL (reference sequence). V was pared by 3 bases and J by 14 bases, with 8 bases between. CDR3 protein: CASSHPGEFF. CDR3 nucleotides: TGTGCCAGCAGCCATCCGGGGGAGTTCTTC.

In the case of this clonotype: A read error may be the cause here, since a much bigger clone is one base away. This chain links TRBV7-9 with TRBJ2-1; unclear D gene. This CDR3 has 16 residues. The germline V and J ends were trimmed by 3 bases and 0 bases, with 12 bases remaining between them. Per the germline V gene, CDR1 is SEHNR and CDR2 is FQNEAQ (reference sequence). CDR3 coding DNA: TGTGCCAGCAGCTTTACTCGCGGTGCCTCCTACAATGAGCAGTTCTTC. Translated: CASSFTRGASYNEQFF.

This clonotype was seen at least ten times. V usage is TRBV29-1 and J usage is TRBJ2-7; D is possibly TRBD1 (6 bases). V lost 5 bases and J lost 3, with 8 bases in between. From germline, CDR1 is SQVTM and CDR2 ANQGSEA. This CDR3 has 11 amino acids. In DNA form, the CDR3 reads TGCAGCGTTACAGGGTACTACGAGCAGTACTTC. Translated, it gives CSVTGYYEQYF.

In its sample, this clonotype was seen many times. This chain joins TRBV18 and TRBJ2-7; D remains ambiguous. CDR3 size: 12 residues. V was cut by 0 bases and J by 5 bases, with 5 bases left in between. Germline values: CDR1 KGHSH, CDR2 LQKENI. CDR3 DNA: TGTGCCAGCTCACCACCGGGGAACGAGCAGTACTTC. This gives the protein CASSPPGNEQYF. Based on the CDR3 plus reference TRBV18 and TRBJ2-7, the full variable domain is NAGVMQNPRHLVRRRGQEARLRCSPMKGHSHVYWYRQLPEEGLKFMVYLQKENIIDESGMPKERFSAEFPKEGPSILRIQQVVRGDSAAYFCASSPPGNEQYFGPGTRLTVT.

This clonotype was recorded at least ten times. The chain combines TRBV5-1 with TRBJ2-6, with D perhaps TRBD2 (5 bases). The CDR3 has 14 amino acids. Germline CDR1 is SGHRS and CDR2 is YFSETQ. V lost 2 bases and J 4 bases, leaving 7 bases between the germline ends. In DNA form, the CDR3 reads TGCGCCAGCAGCTTTAGCGCCGGGGCCAACGTCCTGACTTTC. Encoded protein: CASSFSAGANVLTF.

This chain links TRBV5-4 with TRBJ2-1; 10 positions agree with TRBD2. The CDR3 loop spans 18 amino acids. In germline, CDR1 is SGHNT, CDR2 YYREEE (reference sequence). J was trimmed by 4 bases and V by 1 base; bases with no gene match: 11. The CDR3 sequence: CASSLNPPGLAAYNEQFF. In nucleotides, the CDR3 is TGTGCCAGCAGCTTGAACCCGCCCGGACTAGCGGCTTACAATGAGCAGTTCTTC. Variable domain in full (rest from reference TRBV5-4 and TRBJ2-1): ETGVTQSPTHLIKTRGQQVTLRCSSQSGHNTVSWYQQALGQGPQFIFQYYREEENGRGNFPPRFSGLQFPNYSSELNVNALELDDSALYLCASSLNPPGLAAYNEQFFGPGTRLTVL.

This clonotype was seen ten or more times. The chain carries TRBV20-1 and TRBJ2-7, with D perhaps TRBD2 (5 bases). CDR3 size: 14 residues. V lost 0 bases and J lost 2, with 11 bases in between. CDR1 DFQATT and CDR2 SNEGSKA come from the germline V gene (reference sequence). CDR3 region: CSAREGGSAYEQYF. CDR3 in DNA: TGCAGTGCTAGAGAAGGAGGTAGCGCCTACGAGCAGTACTTC.

The V call is TRBV27, the J call TRBJ2-1; D gene ambiguous. CDR1 MNHEY and CDR2 SMNVEV come from the germline V gene (reference sequence). There are 13 residues in the CDR3. Trimming stripped 6 bases from V and 4 bases from J, with 10 bases between. In DNA, the CDR3 is TGTGCCAGCAGCCTCTCAAAGTACAATGAGCAGTTCTTC. Protein product: CASSLSKYNEQFF.

In the case of this clonotype: A much larger clone differs from this one at a single base, so this may be a read error. The conserved closing phenylalanine or tryptophan is absent in this CDR3, likely reflecting a read error. The genes are TRBV24-1 and TRBJ2-1, with D perhaps matching TRBD2 (6 bases). V was cut by 4 bases and J by 1 base, with 13 bases left in between. The CDR3 has 16 residues. Germline lookup yields CDR1 KGHDR and CDR2 SFDVKD. The DNA for the CDR3 is TGTGCCACCAGTGAATCAACTAGCTGGTCCTACAATGAGCAGTTCCTC. Protein product: CATSESTSWSYNEQFL.

This clonotype was recorded a few times. V and J are TRBV12-3 or TRBV12-4 and TRBJ2-1; 8 bases match TRBD2. After removal of 5 bases from V and 9 bases from J, the junction contained 6 bases not matched to a gene. This CDR3 is 13 amino acids long. The CDR3, as DNA: TGTGCCAGCAGTCCGGGACTAGTGTCTGAGCAGTTCTTC. It translates to CASSPGLVSEQFF.

This chain links TRBV12-3 or TRBV12-4 with TRBJ2-2; no clear D. The V gene lost 1 base and the J gene lost 6 bases, with 6 bases spanning the gap. This CDR3 is 13 amino acids long. The CDR3: CASSLVVSGELFF. The CDR3 coding sequence is TGTGCCAGCAGTTTAGTTGTTTCCGGGGAGCTGTTTTTT.

This clonotype was seen only a few times. The V call is TRBV28, the J call TRBJ2-2; 7 positions match TRBD1. The CDR3 runs 15 residues. V was pared by 3 bases and J by 0 bases, with 1 base of the junction left unmatched. Germline values: CDR1 MDHEN, CDR2 SYDVKM. The CDR3 loop reads CASSLTGTNTGELFF. The CDR3 region has the DNA TGTGCCAGCAGTTTGACAGGGACGAACACCGGGGAGCTGTTTTTT. Full variable domain (remainder filled in from reference TRBV28 and TRBJ2-2): DVKVTQSSRYLVKRTGEKVFLECVQDMDHENMFWYRQDPGLGLRLIYFSYDVKMKEKGDIPEGYSVSREKKERFSLILESASTNQTSMYLCASSLTGTNTGELFFGEGSRLTVL.

This clonotype was counted ten times or more. The chain is built from TRBV12-3 or TRBV12-4 and TRBJ1-1; D might be TRBD1 (5 bases). There are 16 residues in the CDR3. V was pared by 1 base and J by 1 base, with 13 bases between. For the CDR3, the DNA is TGTGCCAGCAGTTTAGATGGGGGGAGAGGGAACACTGAAGCTTTCTTT. As protein: CASSLDGGRGNTEAFF.

This clonotype was detected many times. J is TRBJ1-1 and V is TRBV7-6; D is uncertain. Trimming stripped 4 bases from V and 0 bases from J, with 12 bases between. Germline CDR1 SGHVS, CDR2 FNYEAQ. The CDR3 runs 15 residues. CDR3 sequence: CASSSWADMNTEAFF. The CDR3 DNA reads TGTGCCAGCAGCTCGTGGGCAGACATGAACACTGAAGCTTTCTTT.